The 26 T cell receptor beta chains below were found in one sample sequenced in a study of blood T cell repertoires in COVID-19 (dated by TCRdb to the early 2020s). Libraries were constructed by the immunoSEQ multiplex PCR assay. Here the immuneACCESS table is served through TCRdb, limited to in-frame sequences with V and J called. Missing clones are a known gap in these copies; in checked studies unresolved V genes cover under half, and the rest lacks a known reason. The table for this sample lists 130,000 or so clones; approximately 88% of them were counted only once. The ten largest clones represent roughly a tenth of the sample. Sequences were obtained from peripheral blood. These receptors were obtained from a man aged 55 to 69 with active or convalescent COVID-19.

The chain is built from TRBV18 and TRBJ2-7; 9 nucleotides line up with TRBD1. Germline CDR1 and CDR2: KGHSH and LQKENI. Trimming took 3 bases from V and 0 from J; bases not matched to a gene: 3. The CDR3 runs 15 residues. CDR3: CASSPGTGSSYEQYF. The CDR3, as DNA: TGTGCCAGCTCACCGGGGACAGGGAGCTCCTACGAGCAGTACTTC.

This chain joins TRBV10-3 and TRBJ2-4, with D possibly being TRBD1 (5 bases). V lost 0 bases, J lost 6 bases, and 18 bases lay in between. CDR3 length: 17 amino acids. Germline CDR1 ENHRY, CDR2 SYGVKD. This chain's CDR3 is CAISESVQDEGINIQYF. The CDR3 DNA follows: TGTGCCATCAGTGAGTCTGTACAGGATGAAGGGATAAACATTCAGTACTTC.

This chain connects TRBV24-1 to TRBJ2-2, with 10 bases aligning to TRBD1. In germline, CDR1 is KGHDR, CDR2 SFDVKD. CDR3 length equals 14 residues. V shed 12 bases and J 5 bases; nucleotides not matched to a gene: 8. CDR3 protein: CAVAGQGGTGELFF. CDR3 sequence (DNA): TGTGCCGTCGCCGGACAGGGGGGAACCGGGGAGCTGTTTTTT.

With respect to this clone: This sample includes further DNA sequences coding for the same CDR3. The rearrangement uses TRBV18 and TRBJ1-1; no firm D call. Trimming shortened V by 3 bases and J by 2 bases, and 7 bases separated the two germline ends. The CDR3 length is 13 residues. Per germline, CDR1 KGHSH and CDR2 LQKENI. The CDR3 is CASSPTLNTEAFF. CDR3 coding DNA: TGTGCCAGCTCACCGACACTCAACACTGAAGCTTTCTTT.

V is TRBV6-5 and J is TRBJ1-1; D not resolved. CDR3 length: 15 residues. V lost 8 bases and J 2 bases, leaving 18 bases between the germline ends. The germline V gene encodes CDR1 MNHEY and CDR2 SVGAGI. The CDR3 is CASSWESAINTEAFF. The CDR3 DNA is TGTGCCAGCTCATGGGAGTCAGCCATCAACACTGAAGCTTTCTTT.

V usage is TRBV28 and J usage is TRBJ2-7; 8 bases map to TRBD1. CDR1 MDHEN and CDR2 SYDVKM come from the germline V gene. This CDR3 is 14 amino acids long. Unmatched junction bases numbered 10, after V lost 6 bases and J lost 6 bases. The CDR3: CASSPGTGVPEQYF. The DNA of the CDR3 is TGTGCCAGCAGCCCCGGGACAGGAGTACCCGAGCAGTACTTC.

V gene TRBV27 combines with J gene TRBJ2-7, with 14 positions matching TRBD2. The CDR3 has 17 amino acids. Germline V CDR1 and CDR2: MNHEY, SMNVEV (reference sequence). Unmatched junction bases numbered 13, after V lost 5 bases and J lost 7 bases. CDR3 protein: CASSLSPGLAGEREQYF. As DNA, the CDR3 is TGTGCCAGCAGTCTAAGCCCGGGACTAGCGGGAGAGCGGGAGCAGTACTTC.

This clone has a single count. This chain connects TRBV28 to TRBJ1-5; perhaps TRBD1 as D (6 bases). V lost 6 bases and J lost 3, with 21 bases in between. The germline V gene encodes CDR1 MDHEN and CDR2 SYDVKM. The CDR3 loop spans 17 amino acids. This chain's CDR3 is CASRGWNVQGDNQPQHF. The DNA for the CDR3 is TGTGCCAGCAGGGGGTGGAACGTACAGGGTGACAATCAGCCCCAGCATTTT.

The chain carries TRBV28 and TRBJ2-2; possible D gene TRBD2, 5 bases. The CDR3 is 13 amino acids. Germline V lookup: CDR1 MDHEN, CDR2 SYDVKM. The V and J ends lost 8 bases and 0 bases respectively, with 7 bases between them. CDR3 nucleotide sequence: TGTGCCAGCGGGAGTGCGAACACCGGGGAGCTGTTTTTT. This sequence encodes CASGSANTGELFF.

The DNA of the CDR3 is TGTGCCAGCTCCCTAGCGGGCCCTAGCACAGATACGCAGTATTTT. Its translation is CASSLAGPSTDTQYF. This rearrangement joins TRBV28 to TRBJ2-3; 8 nucleotides align to TRBD2. This CDR3 contains 15 residues. The germline V gene encodes CDR1 MDHEN and CDR2 SYDVKM. Trimming at V came to 8 bases and at J to 0 bases, leaving 7 bases not matched to a gene.

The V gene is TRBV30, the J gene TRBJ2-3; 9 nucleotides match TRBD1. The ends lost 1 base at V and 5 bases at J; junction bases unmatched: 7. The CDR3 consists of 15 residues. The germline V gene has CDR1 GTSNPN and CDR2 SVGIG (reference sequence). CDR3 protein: CAWSEDRGRGDTQYF. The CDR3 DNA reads TGTGCCTGGAGTGAGGACAGGGGACGTGGAGATACGCAGTATTTT.

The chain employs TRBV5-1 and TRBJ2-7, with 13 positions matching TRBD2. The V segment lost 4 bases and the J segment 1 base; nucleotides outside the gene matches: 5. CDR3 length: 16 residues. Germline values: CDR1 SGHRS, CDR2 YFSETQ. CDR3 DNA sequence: TGCGCCAGCAGCCCCCGGACTAGCGGGAGTTCCTACGAGCAGTACTTC. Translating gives CASSPRTSGSSYEQYF.

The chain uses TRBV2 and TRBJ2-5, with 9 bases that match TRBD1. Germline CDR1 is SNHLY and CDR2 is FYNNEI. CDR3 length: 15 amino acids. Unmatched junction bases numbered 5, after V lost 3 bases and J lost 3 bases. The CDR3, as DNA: TGTGCCAGCAGTGATTGGGGACAGGGAAAAGAGACCCAGTACTTC. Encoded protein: CASSDWGQGKETQYF. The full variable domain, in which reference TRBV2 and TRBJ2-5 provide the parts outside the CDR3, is EPEVTQTPSHQVTQMGQEVILRCVPISNHLYFYWYRQILGQKVEFLVSFYNNEISEKSEIFDDQFSVERPDGSNFTLKIRSTKLEDSAMYFCASSDWGQGKETQYFGPGTRLLVL.

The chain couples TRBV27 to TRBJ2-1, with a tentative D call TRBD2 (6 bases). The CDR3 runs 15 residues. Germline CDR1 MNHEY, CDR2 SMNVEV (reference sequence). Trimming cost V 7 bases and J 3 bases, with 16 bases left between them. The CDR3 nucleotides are TGTGCCAGCATCAAAGGCGGGGTGAACTACAATGAGCAGTTCTTC. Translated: CASIKGGVNYNEQFF.

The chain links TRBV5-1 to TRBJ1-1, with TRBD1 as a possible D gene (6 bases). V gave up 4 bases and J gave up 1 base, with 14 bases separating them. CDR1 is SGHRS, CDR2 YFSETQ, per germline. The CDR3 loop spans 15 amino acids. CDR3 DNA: TGCGCCAGCAGCCGAGACGGGACACCGAACACTGAAGCTTTCTTT. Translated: CASSRDGTPNTEAFF. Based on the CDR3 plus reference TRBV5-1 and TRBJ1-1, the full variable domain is KAGVTQTPRYLIKTRGQQVTLSCSPISGHRSVSWYQQTPGQGLQFLFEYFSETQRNKGNFPGRFSGRQFSNSRSEMNVSTLELGDSALYLCASSRDGTPNTEAFFGQGTRLTVV.

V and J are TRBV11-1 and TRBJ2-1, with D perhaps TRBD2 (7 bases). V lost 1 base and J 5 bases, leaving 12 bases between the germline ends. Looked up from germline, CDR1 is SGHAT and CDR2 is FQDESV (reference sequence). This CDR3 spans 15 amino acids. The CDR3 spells CASSLEGGGNNEQFF. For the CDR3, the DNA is TGTGCCAGCAGCTTAGAGGGAGGGGGGAACAATGAGCAGTTCTTC.

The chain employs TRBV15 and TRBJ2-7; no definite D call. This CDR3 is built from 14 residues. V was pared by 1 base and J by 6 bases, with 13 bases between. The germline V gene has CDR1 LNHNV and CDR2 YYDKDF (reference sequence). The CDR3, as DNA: TGTGCCACCAGCAGAGCCCAGCCGCCGGGCGAGCAGTACTTC. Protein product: CATSRAQPPGEQYF.

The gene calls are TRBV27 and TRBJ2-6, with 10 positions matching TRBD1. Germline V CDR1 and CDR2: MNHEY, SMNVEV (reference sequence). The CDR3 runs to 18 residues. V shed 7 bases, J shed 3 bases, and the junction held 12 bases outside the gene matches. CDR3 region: CASNRGGTGAGGANVLTF. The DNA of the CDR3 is TGTGCCAGCAATCGAGGGGGGACAGGGGCCGGTGGGGCCAACGTCCTGACTTTC.

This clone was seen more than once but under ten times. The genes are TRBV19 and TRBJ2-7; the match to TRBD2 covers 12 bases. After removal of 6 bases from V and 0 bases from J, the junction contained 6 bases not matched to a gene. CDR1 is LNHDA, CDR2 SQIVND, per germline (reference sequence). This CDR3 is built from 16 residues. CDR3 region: CASRKGTSGSSYEQYF. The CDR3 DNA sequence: TGTGCCAGTAGGAAAGGGACTAGCGGGTCCTCCTACGAGCAGTACTTC. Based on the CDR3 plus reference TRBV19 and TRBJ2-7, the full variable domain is DGGITQSPKYLFRKEGQNVTLSCEQNLNHDAMYWYRQDPGQGLRLIYYSQIVNDFQKGDIAEGYSVSREKKESFPLTVTSAQKNPTAFYLCASRKGTSGSSYEQYFGPGTRLTVT.

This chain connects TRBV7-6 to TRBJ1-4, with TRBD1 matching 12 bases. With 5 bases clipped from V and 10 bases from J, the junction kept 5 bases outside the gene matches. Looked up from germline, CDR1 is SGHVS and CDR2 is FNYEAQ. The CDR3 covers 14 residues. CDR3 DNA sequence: TGTGCCAGCAGCACCGGGACAGGGGGCCGAAAACTGTTTTTT. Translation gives CASSTGTGGRKLFF.

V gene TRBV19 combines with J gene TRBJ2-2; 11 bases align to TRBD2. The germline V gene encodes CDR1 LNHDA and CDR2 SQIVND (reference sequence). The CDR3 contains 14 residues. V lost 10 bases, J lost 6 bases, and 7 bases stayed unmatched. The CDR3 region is CATELAGVAGELFF. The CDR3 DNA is TGTGCCACCGAACTAGCGGGAGTGGCCGGGGAGCTGTTTTTT.

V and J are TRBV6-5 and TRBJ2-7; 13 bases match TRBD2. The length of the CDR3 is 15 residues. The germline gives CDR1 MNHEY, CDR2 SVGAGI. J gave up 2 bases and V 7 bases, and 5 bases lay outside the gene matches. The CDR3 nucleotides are TGTGCCAGCAATAGACTAGCGGGAGGTCCCTACGAGCAGTACTTC. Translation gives CASNRLAGGPYEQYF.

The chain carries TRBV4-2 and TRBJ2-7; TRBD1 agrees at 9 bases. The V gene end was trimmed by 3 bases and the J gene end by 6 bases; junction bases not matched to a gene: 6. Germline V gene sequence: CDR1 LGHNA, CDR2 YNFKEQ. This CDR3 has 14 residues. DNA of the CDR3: TGTGCCAGCAGCCAGCCGGGACAGGGTCCCGAGCAGTACTTC. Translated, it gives CASSQPGQGPEQYF.

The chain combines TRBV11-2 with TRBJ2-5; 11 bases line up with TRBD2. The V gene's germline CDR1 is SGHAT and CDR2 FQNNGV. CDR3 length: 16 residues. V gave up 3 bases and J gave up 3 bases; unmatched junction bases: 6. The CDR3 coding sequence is TGTGCCAGCAGCTTTACCCCACTAGCGGGAGAAGAGACCCAGTACTTC. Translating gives CASSFTPLAGEETQYF.

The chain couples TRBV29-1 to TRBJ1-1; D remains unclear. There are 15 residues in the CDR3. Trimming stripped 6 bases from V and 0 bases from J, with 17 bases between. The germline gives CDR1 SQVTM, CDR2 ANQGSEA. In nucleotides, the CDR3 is TGCAGCGTCGCCCCCAGGCTCCACATGAACACTGAAGCTTTCTTT. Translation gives CSVAPRLHMNTEAFF.

The CDR3 sequence: CASGGQVFSGNTIYF. CDR3 nucleotide sequence: TGTGCCAGTGGGGGACAGGTATTCTCTGGAAACACCATATATTTT. J is TRBJ1-3 and V is TRBV19; TRBD1 matches at 8 bases. The germline gives CDR1 LNHDA, CDR2 SQIVND (reference sequence). The CDR3 spans 15 residues. The V segment lost 8 bases and the J segment 0 bases; nucleotides outside the gene matches: 6.